This T cell receptor (beta chain) was identified during a study of T cells after yellow fever vaccination. This clonotype was recorded a few times. Its matching antigen is unknown. In making TCR cDNA, 5'RACE template switching added a universal primer site and UMIs to it. TCRdb used MiXCR to reprocess the 5' RACE reads, holding one entry per CDR3 protein. Among 50,000 or so distinct CDR3 sequences listed, approximately 7% were seen once. The germline V gene has CDR1 MGHRA and CDR2 YSYEKL. This CDR3 comprises 16 residues. Trimming shortened V by 5 bases and J by 2 bases, and 18 bases separated the two germline ends. Study results and caveats: Though it reached lower strength, the secondary response hit its peak faster, day 5 versus 15. Booster samples showed a return of most primary-vaccination clones (roughly 96% CD4, about 87% CD8).

Material: CD8+ T cells sorted from PBMCs, obtained around 15 days after the first yellow fever vaccination. This chain links TRBV4-1 with TRBJ2-5, with D hard to call. The sequence was collected from a man between 18 and 35 years old who received the YFV17D yellow fever vaccine. The CDR3 reads CASSFEPTDAQETQYF. CDR3 bases: TGCGCCAGCAGCTTCGAACCGACCGACGCACAAGAGACCCAGTACTTC.